This T cell receptor (beta chain) derives from a study of metastatic and nonmetastatic thyroid tumors. Whole-study context: Repertoires were compared across blood and tumor or nodule tissue from malignant and benign thyroid patients.

Among the patients, none had received any treatment before thyroid surgery. The V gene end was trimmed by 10 bases and the J gene end by 1 base; junction bases not matched to a gene: 16. The CDR3 runs to 18 residues. The germline V gene encodes CDR1 WSHSY and CDR2 SAAADI. In this sample, this clone turned up many times. TCRdb used MiXCR to call clones anew from the PCR reads. The sample contains about 19,000 clones, over 15% of which appear only once. Sequenced input: blood. V usage is TRBV10-2 and J usage is TRBJ2-3; TRBD1 matches 11 bases. This receptor was taken from a male donor with papillary thyroid cancer or a benign thyroid nodule (not recorded which). Some clones in this sample may be carry-over from other donors' samples. DNA for the CDR3: TGCGCCAACCTCCCCGGACAGGGGGCGCGTCCCCGCACAGATACGCAGTATTTT. Its protein product is CANLPGQGARPRTDTQYF.